The T cell receptor beta chain described here comes from a study of cytomegalovirus exposure and HLA in healthy donors. On the study more broadly: An analysis done earlier identified about 100 million unique TCR beta sequences from about 179 million T cells. Study findings and constraints: TCR beta V- and J-gene trimming was later associated with a missense DCLRE1C variant.

Comments on this clone: Antigen: not known.

The PCR used 60 Vbeta and 13 Jbeta primers. Repertoires were generated with immunoSEQ multiplex PCR, while TCRdb's copy carries only in-frame clones and drops some. The profile shows over 95,000 clones, over 75% of them singletons. Losses at the gene ends were 3 bases for V and 5 bases for J; bases not matched to a gene: 7. The CDR3 is 14 residues long. From germline, CDR1 is SGHRS and CDR2 YFSETQ. This clonotype was obtained from a man in his forties in good health and CMV-seropositive. The material sequenced was PBMCs. The chain joins TRBV5-1 to TRBJ2-5, with 7 bases that match TRBD2. The CDR3 protein is CASSSGTMGETQYF. CDR3 sequence (DNA): TGCGCCAGCAGCTCCGGGACTATGGGCGAGACCCAGTACTTC.